This TCR beta chain was recovered during a study of healthy donors' naive CD4 and CD8 T cells (dated by TCRdb to the mid-2010s). A note on the overall study: Donors were selected to cover three age groups (20-25, 40-50 and 60-70 years, roughly six each), with a mean age of roughly 45, and half of the donors were female. Peripheral blood mononuclear cells were obtained from 15 to 20 unrelated, healthy individuals. For TCR alpha, a new primer set covering all functional IMGT alpha gene variants was designed, and the rest of the protocol matched the beta-chain workflow. Donors were HLA-typed by sequencing at HLA-A, -B, -C, -DRB1, -DQB1 and -DPB1 using the SBTexcellerator protocol, an ABI3130xl analyzer and SBTengine software. To examine how TCR variation is linked to lineage commitment, the study sequenced rearranged TCR alpha and beta chains from naive CD4+ and CD8+ T cells. Study-level results and caveats: The study did not directly address possible repertoire bias arising from homeostatic proliferation of naive T cells. Because alpha and beta chains were sequenced in bulk and could not be paired, combined chain effects were not evaluated. V genes, J genes and CDR3 charge together appeared to explain roughly an eighth of CD4/CD8 propensity variance, in a largely additive manner. In both chains, CD4+ lineage was associated with a positively charged CDR3 and CD8+ lineage with a negatively charged CDR3. Naive CD4+ and CD8+ cells reportedly showed biased usage of most V and J gene segments, and this bias was consistent across donors and independent of HLA genotype.

Cells with a CD4+CD8-CD45RO-CD45RA+ profile were isolated by FACS and defined as naive CD4+ T cells, and those with a CD8+CD4-CD45RA+CD27bright profile were defined as naive CD8+ T cells. Sorting used antibodies against CD4 (RPA-T4), CD8 (SK1), CD27 (O323), CD45RA (HI100) and CD45RO (UCHL1). A few counts support this clonotype. The clone's antigen remains unknown. Within one base of it there is no much larger clone, and no base qualities were kept. V gives up 6 bases and J gives up 2 bases, and the segment between their germline ends measures 17 bases. The CDR3 runs 15 residues from the cysteine to the phenylalanine. The kept DNA is CDR3 alone, 45 bases in frame from the first base. Via the germline V gene (reference sequence), CDR1 is DFQATT and CDR2 SNEGSKA. The sample was run on a 454 GS FLX Titanium. A previously published linear amplification protocol was used to build TCR libraries from roughly 470 ng of total RNA. Sequencing was performed on the Roche/454 Genome Sequencer with Titanium chemistry. Per the authors' processing: Around 78,000 rearranged TCR alpha transcripts were sequenced from several of the healthy donors. Unique TCR clonotypes were defined by the CDR3 junction under IMGT nomenclature, and duplicate transcripts were removed. CD4 versus CD8 status was modeled on V and J genes by logistic regression in R 2.13.0, with adjustment for donor effects and Bonferroni correction for multiple testing. TCRdb trimmed the raw reads at Q25, called clones with MiXCR and kept productive beta chains. Each entry is one CDR3 protein sequence, shown with its most common DNA and genes. Clone size and V and J calls follow TCRdb, not the original study. The sample table contains around 200,000 distinct CDR3 sequences; only one count was recorded for about four fifths of them. The ten most abundant clones make up approximately 2.5% of the sample.

The origin of this receptor is a pool of human donors in good health; the sample pools cells from several healthy donors. This chain joins TRBV20-1 to TRBJ2-1; the D segment could be TRBD1, given 5 matching bases. The sequenced material came from naive CD4+ and CD8+ T cells sorted from blood, pooled from several donors. The cell subset or site label for this specimen denotes: FACS-sorted naive CD4+ (CD45RO-CD45RA+) and naive CD8+ (CD45RA+CD27bright) T cells. The CDR3 in this case is CSAPLRQTPYNEQFF. The nucleotides are TGCAGTGCACCCCTCCGACAGACCCCCTACAATGAGCAGTTCTTC.